Listed here are 31 T cell receptor beta chains from one sample, sequenced in a study of T cells in Graves' hyperthyroidism and ophthalmopathy. Researchers amplified the TCR beta CDR3 regions from RNA transcripts. During a first-round RT-PCR of the TCR CDR3, the HTBI primer set was used. MiXCR was run by TCRdb on the multiplex PCR reads, yielding one entry per CDR3 protein. In the table there are around 520,000 distinct CDR3 sequences, 13% to 15% of which are singletons. The sample consisted of blood. The receptor set was obtained from a woman aged 40 to 49 with Graves' hyperthyroidism.

The V call is TRBV7-3, the J call TRBJ2-1; 14 positions agree with TRBD2. CDR3 length: 17 residues. The J segment lost 4 bases and the V segment lost 5 bases, leaving 7 bases of the junction unmatched. Germline CDR1 is SGHTA and CDR2 is FQGTGA. The CDR3 bases are TGTGCCAGCAGCCCGACTAGCGGGAGGGCGGGTTACAATGAGCAGTTCTTC. Amino acids: CASSPTSGRAGYNEQFF. The complete variable domain, with remaining parts taken from reference TRBV7-3 and TRBJ2-1, reads GAGVSQTPSNKVTEKGKYVELRCDPISGHTALYWYRQSLGQGPEFLIYFQGTGAADDSGLPNDRFFAVRPEGSVSTLKIQRTERGDSAVYLCASSPTSGRAGYNEQFFGPGTRLTVL.

The V call is TRBV11-2, the J call TRBJ2-3, with 12 bases lining up with TRBD2. CDR1 is SGHAT, CDR2 FQNNGV, per germline. V gave up 5 bases and J gave up 4 bases; unmatched junction bases: 16. The CDR3 has 19 residues. The CDR3 reads CASSQKIPRLAGAADTQYF. The CDR3 DNA is TGTGCCAGCAGCCAAAAAATCCCCCGACTAGCGGGAGCCGCAGATACGCAGTATTTT.

Regarding this clonotype: At one end, the junction sequence differs from germline, possibly due to a read error. The chain carries TRBV4-1 and TRBJ1-1; D might be TRBD1 (6 bases). Germline CDR1 MGHRA, CDR2 YSYEKL. The CDR3 spans 16 residues. In DNA form, the CDR3 reads TGCACCAGCAGCCATTTACAGGGAGGTTGGCGCTCTGAAGCTTTCTTT. This gives the protein CTSSHLQGGWRSEAFF.

This clonotype was counted at least ten times. The rearrangement links TRBV28 to TRBJ2-7; TRBD2 might be the D (6 bases). Germline values: CDR1 MDHEN, CDR2 SYDVKM. The V gene lost 2 bases and the J gene lost 7 bases, with 18 bases spanning the gap. The CDR3 contains 15 residues. The CDR3 DNA is TGTGCCAGCAGTTTAAGTGGGTCAAGGGGAGGAGAGCAGTACTTC. Translation: CASSLSGSRGGEQYF.

This chain uses TRBV11-3 with TRBJ1-4, with unresolved D. V shed 0 bases and J shed 1 base, with 6 bases lying between them. Germline loops: CDR1 SGHNT, CDR2 YENEEA. This CDR3 spans 15 amino acids. CDR3 residues: CASSLDGLTNEKLFF. As DNA, the CDR3 is TGTGCCAGCAGCTTAGACGGGCTAACTAATGAAAAACTGTTTTTT.

J is TRBJ2-7 and V is TRBV27; 7 nucleotides line up with TRBD2. CDR3 length: 15 residues. Germline lookup yields CDR1 MNHEY and CDR2 SMNVEV (reference sequence). The junction had 6 bases not matched to a gene; V was cut back by 4 bases and J by 0 bases. The CDR3 region is CASSSLAGPSYEQYF. The CDR3 region has the DNA TGTGCCAGCAGTTCCTTAGCGGGCCCCTCCTACGAGCAGTACTTC.

This clonotype was observed at least ten times. This sequence joins TRBV11-3 and TRBJ2-3, with D tentatively TRBD2 (5 bases). V lost 0 bases to trimming and J lost 7 bases, with 17 bases between them. The CDR3 totals 16 residues. The germline CDR1 and CDR2 sequences are SGHNT and YENEEA. This CDR3 is CASSLDRDSPANTQYF. The CDR3, as DNA: TGTGCCAGCAGCTTAGATCGGGATTCCCCCGCAAATACGCAGTATTTT.

The rearrangement uses TRBV20-1 and TRBJ1-2; 8 bases match TRBD1. Unmatched junction bases numbered 10, after V lost 6 bases and J lost 4 bases. This CDR3 is 14 amino acids long. Germline-derived CDR1 and CDR2 are DFQATT and SNEGSKA (reference sequence). The CDR3 region is CSAPAQGAAYGYTF. CDR3 nucleotides: TGCAGTGCCCCCGCCCAGGGGGCAGCCTATGGCTACACCTTC.

V is TRBV29-1 and J is TRBJ2-1; D possibly corresponds to TRBD1 (7 bases). Trimming left V 4 bases short and J 8 bases short, with 18 bases between. This CDR3 contains 14 residues. Germline lookup yields CDR1 SQVTM and CDR2 ANQGSEA. CDR3 residues: CSVGRGQKIDEQFF. The DNA for the CDR3 is TGCAGCGTTGGGAGGGGACAGAAAATTGATGAGCAGTTCTTC.

This clonotype was detected many times. The gene calls are TRBV30 and TRBJ1-1; 8 nucleotides align to TRBD1. Losses at the gene ends were 5 bases for V and 4 bases for J; bases not matched to a gene: 6. Germline CDR1 reads GTSNPN; CDR2 reads SVGIG (reference sequence). The CDR3 spans 13 residues. The CDR3 protein is CAWADRGFTEAFF. The CDR3 DNA reads as TGTGCCTGGGCCGACAGGGGATTCACTGAAGCTTTCTTT.

This clonotype appeared many times. This chain joins TRBV3-1 and TRBJ1-2; possible D gene TRBD1, 6 bases. V was pared by 3 bases and J by 8 bases, with 16 bases between. CDR3 length equals 14 residues. Germline V gene data show CDR1 as LGHDT and CDR2 as YNNKEL (reference sequence). The chain's CDR3 is CASSQAQGLLGYTF. The CDR3 DNA sequence: TGTGCCAGCAGCCAGGCCCAGGGGCTGCTGGGCTACACCTTC.

This clonotype appeared many times. The V call is TRBV20-1, the J call TRBJ2-7; possible D gene TRBD2, 6 bases. The V and J ends lost 5 bases and 0 bases respectively, with 17 bases between them. The CDR3 totals 15 residues. Germline V gene data show CDR1 as DFQATT and CDR2 as SNEGSKA (reference sequence). The CDR3 nucleotides read TGCAGTGCTCTTTTAGCGGTTAAGGGCTCCTACGAGCAGTACTTC. Translation: CSALLAVKGSYEQYF.

This clonotype came up many times. This rearrangement joins TRBV12-3 or TRBV12-4 to TRBJ2-2; 7 positions agree with TRBD2. V shed 5 bases and J 2 bases; nucleotides not matched to a gene: 8. This CDR3 has 16 residues. The chain's CDR3 is CASSLGAGLNTGELFF. The CDR3 DNA reads TGTGCCAGCAGTCTGGGAGCGGGACTAAACACCGGGGAGCTGTTTTTT.

This clonotype was recorded at least ten times. The rearrangement joins TRBV3-1 to TRBJ1-5; 7 nucleotides line up with TRBD1. This CDR3 has 14 amino acids. Germline trimming cut 2 bases from V and 9 bases from J; bases unmatched to any gene: 7. Germline V CDR1 and CDR2: LGHDT, YNNKEL (reference sequence). The CDR3: CASSQNTQGGPQHF. In nucleotides, the CDR3 is TGTGCCAGCAGCCAAAATACCCAGGGGGGGCCCCAGCATTTT.

On this clonotype itself: This clone may be a read error of a much larger clone one base away. No conserved phenylalanine or tryptophan is present at the end of the CDR3, so a read error is the likely explanation. This chain joins TRBV5-6 and TRBJ2-1, with D perhaps assigned TRBD1 or TRBD2 (6 bases each). Between the trimmed V and J ends, which lost 2 bases and 9 bases, there was a span of 12 bases. This CDR3 comprises 13 residues. Germline V gene sequence: CDR1 SGHDT, CDR2 YYEEEE. The CDR3 region is CASSFPGAGEQFI. CDR3 DNA sequence: TGTGCCAGCAGCTTCCCGGGGGCGGGTGAGCAGTTCATC.

This clonotype occurred many times. The CDR3 protein is CAWDRDRGSTEAFF. CDR3 sequence (DNA): TGTGCCTGGGACCGGGACAGGGGGTCCACTGAAGCTTTCTTT. This chain joins TRBV30 and TRBJ1-1; 11 bases match TRBD1. The CDR3 extends over 14 amino acids. V lost 5 bases and J lost 4; bases outside the gene matches: 6. Germline V CDR1 and CDR2: GTSNPN, SVGIG (reference sequence).

The chain couples TRBV6-4 to TRBJ1-2; D remains unclear. The CDR3 has 15 residues. Germline lookup yields CDR1 MRHNA and CDR2 SNTAGT. The germline V and J ends were trimmed by 5 bases and 4 bases, with 17 bases remaining between them. CDR3 sequence reads: CASSPRPADFYGYTF. The CDR3 nucleotides read TGTGCCAGCAGTCCTAGGCCGGCAGACTTCTATGGCTACACCTTC.

This clonotype was detected many times. The V call is TRBV27, the J call TRBJ2-7; D ambiguous. The V end was cut by 2 bases, the J end by 0 bases, with 8 bases between. CDR3 length: 14 residues. Germline lookup yields CDR1 MNHEY and CDR2 SMNVEV (reference sequence). CDR3 DNA: TGTGCCAGCAGTTTAAACCCGAGCTCCTACGAGCAGTACTTC. Residues: CASSLNPSSYEQYF.

The sample holds many counts of this clonotype. The chain recombines TRBV28 with TRBJ2-5, with D unclear. Germline lookup yields CDR1 MDHEN and CDR2 SYDVKM. CDR3 length: 13 residues. V was clipped by 6 bases and J by 5 bases, with 13 bases between them. The CDR3 is CASRPMGWETQYF. CDR3 in DNA: TGTGCCAGCAGACCAATGGGGTGGGAGACCCAGTACTTC.

This clonotype was counted ten times or more. This chain joins TRBV10-3 and TRBJ1-2; maybe TRBD1 (5 bases). CDR1 and CDR2 from the germline V gene are ENHRY and SYGVKD. This CDR3 is built from 13 residues. Trimming cost V 3 bases and J 4 bases, with 9 bases left between them. The CDR3 here is CAISDGHLYGYTF. The CDR3 DNA follows: TGTGCCATCAGTGACGGACACCTCTATGGCTACACCTTC.

This clonotype was seen a handful of times. The V gene is TRBV10-3, the J gene TRBJ2-2; no reliable D call. This CDR3 is built from 11 residues. Germline CDR1 ENHRY, CDR2 SYGVKD. Trimming shortened V by 8 bases and J by 2 bases, and 3 bases separated the two germline ends. CDR3 amino acids: CAIQNTGELFF. CDR3 in DNA: TGTGCCATCCAAAACACCGGGGAGCTGTTTTTT.

This clonotype was observed a handful of times. This sequence joins TRBV9 and TRBJ1-1, with D hard to call. The CDR3 is 14 amino acids. The germline V gene encodes CDR1 SGDLS and CDR2 YYNGEE. The V and J ends lost 0 bases and 1 base respectively, with 7 bases between them. The CDR3 DNA reads TGTGCCAGCAGCGTAGCTGGTAAGAACACTGAAGCTTTCTTT. Amino acid sequence: CASSVAGKNTEAFF.

This clonotype was counted ten times or more. The chain employs TRBV6-5 and TRBJ1-1, with a weak D call TRBD1 (5 bases). Between the trimmed V and J ends, which lost 2 bases and 9 bases, there was a span of 16 bases. CDR3 length: 14 residues. Per the germline V gene, CDR1 is MNHEY and CDR2 is SVGAGI. CDR3 sequence reads: CASSYTGADIKAFF. CDR3 sequence (DNA): TGTGCCAGCAGTTACACAGGCGCGGATATTAAAGCTTTCTTT.

This clonotype was counted at least ten times. The rearrangement links TRBV7-9 to TRBJ2-4; D ambiguous. CDR1 SEHNR and CDR2 FQNEAQ come from the germline V gene (reference sequence). The CDR3 is 15 residues long. V was shortened by 4 bases and J by 0 bases, with 10 bases between the two germline ends. As DNA, the CDR3 is TGTGCCAGCAGCTCAGAACTATTAGCCAAAAACATTCAGTACTTC. This sequence encodes CASSSELLAKNIQYF.

The gene calls are TRBV12-3 or TRBV12-4 and TRBJ2-7; 8 bases match TRBD2. This CDR3 comprises 15 residues. The junction had 12 bases not matched to a gene; V was cut back by 6 bases and J by 5 bases. The CDR3 sequence is CASSFGGLGRNEQYF. In DNA, the CDR3 is TGTGCCAGCAGCTTCGGGGGACTAGGTCGGAACGAGCAGTACTTC.

The chain has TRBV9 and TRBJ1-1, with a tentative D call TRBD1 (5 bases). V lost 0 bases, J lost 5 bases, and 11 bases lay in between. Germline-derived CDR1 and CDR2 are SGDLS and YYNGEE. This CDR3 is 14 amino acids long. The CDR3 DNA reads as TGTGCCAGCAGCGTAGTCGACAGTGGGACTGAAGCTTTCTTT. Residues: CASSVVDSGTEAFF.

This clonotype was observed many times. The V gene is TRBV15, the J gene TRBJ2-7; 8 nucleotides line up with TRBD2. CDR1 and CDR2 from the germline V gene are LNHNV and YYDKDF (reference sequence). The CDR3 sequence is 14 residues long. V shed 7 bases, J shed 4 bases, and the junction held 9 bases outside the gene matches. The DNA of the CDR3 is TGTGCCACCAAACCGGGACTAGGCGGGTACGAGCAGTACTTC. Translating gives CATKPGLGGYEQYF.

J is TRBJ2-2 and V is TRBV9, with D unclear. Trimming stripped 0 bases from V and 4 bases from J, with 10 bases between. The germline V gene encodes CDR1 SGDLS and CDR2 YYNGEE. The CDR3 has 15 residues. The CDR3 spells CASSVVGAPTGELFF. For the CDR3, the DNA is TGTGCCAGCAGCGTAGTAGGAGCGCCCACCGGGGAGCTGTTTTTT. The complete variable domain, with remaining parts taken from reference TRBV9 and TRBJ2-2, reads DSGVTQTPKHLITATGQRVTLRCSPRSGDLSVYWYQQSLDQGLQFLIQYYNGEERAKGNILERFSAQQFPDLHSELNLSSLELGDSALYFCASSVVGAPTGELFFGEGSRLTVL.

This clonotype has a count of ten or more. DNA for the CDR3: TGTGCCAGCAGCGTACAGGGAACGGATGGCTACACCTTC. This gives the protein CASSVQGTDGYTF. The V gene is TRBV7-9, the J gene TRBJ1-2, with D perhaps matching TRBD1 (6 bases). This CDR3 has 13 amino acids. V was clipped by 5 bases and J by 6 bases, with 13 bases between them. The germline gives CDR1 SEHNR, CDR2 FQNEAQ (reference sequence).

This clonotype showed up many times. The chain recombines TRBV5-1 with TRBJ1-2; TRBD1 is a possible D gene (5 bases). The ends were cut back, 3 bases at V and 7 bases at J, with 16 bases in the middle. Germline V CDR1 and CDR2: SGHRS, YFSETQ. The CDR3 has 14 residues. The CDR3 bases are TGCGCCAGCAGCTCCGGGACCCCAAGCGGTGGCTACACCTTC. Protein: CASSSGTPSGGYTF.

This clonotype occurred many times. The chain is built from TRBV7-9 and TRBJ1-5, with 7 bases lining up with TRBD1. The CDR3 has 13 amino acids. Losses at the gene ends were 5 bases for V and 9 bases for J; bases not matched to a gene: 7. Per germline, CDR1 SEHNR and CDR2 FQNEAQ (reference sequence). This CDR3 reads CASSPPGQSPQHF. The DNA of the CDR3 is TGTGCCAGCAGCCCCCCGGGACAGTCGCCCCAGCATTTT. Full variable domain (rest looked up from reference TRBV7-9 and TRBJ1-5): DTGVSQNPRHKITKRGQNVTFRCDPISEHNRLYWYRQTLGQGPEFLTYFQNEAQLEKSRLLSDRFSAERPKGSFSTLEIQRTEQGDSAMYLCASSPPGQSPQHFGDGTRLSIL.